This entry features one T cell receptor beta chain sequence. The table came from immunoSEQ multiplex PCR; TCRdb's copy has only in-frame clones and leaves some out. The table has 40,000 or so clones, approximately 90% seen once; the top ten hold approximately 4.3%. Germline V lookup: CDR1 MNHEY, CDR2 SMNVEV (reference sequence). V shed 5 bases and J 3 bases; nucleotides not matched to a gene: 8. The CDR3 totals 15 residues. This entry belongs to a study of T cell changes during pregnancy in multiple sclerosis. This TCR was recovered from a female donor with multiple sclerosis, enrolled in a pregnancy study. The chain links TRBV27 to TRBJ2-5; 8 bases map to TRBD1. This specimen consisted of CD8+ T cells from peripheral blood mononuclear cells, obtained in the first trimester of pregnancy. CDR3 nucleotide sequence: TGTGCCAGCAGTCCCATCAGGGGGCTGGAAGAGACCCAGTACTTC. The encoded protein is CASSPIRGLEETQYF.